A single sample gave rise to the 5 T cell receptor beta chains below, sequenced in a study of shared clonotypes between healthy human individuals. In the naive CD8 group, cells lacked CD45RO and were positively selected for CCR7, so terminally differentiated effector memory CD45RA+ cells were left out. TCRdb's copy holds only in-frame clones and misses some; the assay was immunoSEQ multiplex PCR. This sample carries 2 million to 2.5 million clones, around 93% of them seen once, and the ten largest clones take 1.5% to 2%. The sample consisted of naive CD8+ T cells from PBMCs. The receptors were gathered from a man between 18 and 35 years old in good health. Some clones in this sample may be carry-over from other donors' samples.

This chain joins TRBV10-3 and TRBJ2-1, with 7 bases matching TRBD2. Germline loops: CDR1 ENHRY, CDR2 SYGVKD. CDR3 length: 18 residues. After removal of 3 bases from V and 2 bases from J, the junction contained 13 bases not matched to a gene. The CDR3 DNA sequence: TGTGCCATCAGTGATCCCAGGGACTACTCGGGGACCTACAATGAGCAGTTCTTC. Its protein product is CAISDPRDYSGTYNEQFF.

The rearrangement links TRBV5-1 to TRBJ2-1; 7 bases align to TRBD2. V dropped 2 bases and J dropped 8; count of bases not matched to a gene: 13. CDR3 length: 16 residues. Germline V gene lookup returns CDR1 SGHRS and CDR2 YFSETQ. The chain's CDR3 is CASSFRAASGRDEQFF. CDR3 DNA sequence: TGCGCCAGCAGCTTCAGGGCAGCCAGTGGGAGGGATGAGCAGTTCTTC.

The J gene is TRBJ2-7, the V gene TRBV7-2; 12 bases are shared with TRBD2. CDR1 SGHTA and CDR2 FQGNSA come from the germline V gene. V lost 5 bases, J lost 1 base, and 3 bases stayed unmatched. CDR3 size: 15 residues. CDR3 nucleotide sequence: TGTGCCAGCAGCCCAACTAGCGGGGGGTCCTACGAGCAGTACTTC. Amino acid sequence: CASSPTSGGSYEQYF.

Concerning this clone itself: The same CDR3 is also encoded by other DNA sequences in this sample. The chain links TRBV9 to TRBJ2-7; TRBD2 aligns across 8 bases. V was pared by 3 bases and J by 0 bases, with 2 bases of the junction left unmatched. This CDR3 comprises 14 residues. The germline V gene encodes CDR1 SGDLS and CDR2 YYNGEE. The CDR3 nucleotides are TGTGCCAGCAGCGCGGGAGGGCCCTCCTACGAGCAGTACTTC. This sequence encodes CASSAGGPSYEQYF.

The genes are TRBV10-3 and TRBJ2-3; D is tentatively TRBD1 or TRBD2 (6 bases each). CDR3 length equals 15 residues. V lost 4 bases to trimming and J lost 4 bases, with 15 bases between them. Germline CDR1 is ENHRY and CDR2 is SYGVKD. DNA of the CDR3: TGTGCCATCAGTGTACCAGGGGTAGCGGCAGATACGCAGTATTTT. Its protein product is CAISVPGVAADTQYF.